One T cell receptor (beta chain) is described in this entry. This record belongs to a study of T cell repertoires in cytomegalovirus infection. The CDR3 extends over 13 amino acids. CDR1 and CDR2 from the germline V gene are DFQATT and SNEGSKA (reference sequence). Trimming removed 5 bases at V and 4 bases at J, with 14 bases between. Each CDR3 protein gets one entry after TCRdb re-called the reads with MiXCR. The data show roughly 230,000 distinct CDR3 sequences, 5% to 8.5% seen once. The J gene is TRBJ2-5, the V gene TRBV20-1; weak D call: TRBD2 (6 bases). Specimen: PBMCs. The receptor was isolated from a human donor in good health (CMV status not recorded). Some clones in this sample may be carry-over from other donors' samples. CDR3 in DNA: TGCAGTGCTCGAGGGAGGTGGGGAGAGACCCAGTACTTC. The encoded protein is CSARGRWGETQYF.